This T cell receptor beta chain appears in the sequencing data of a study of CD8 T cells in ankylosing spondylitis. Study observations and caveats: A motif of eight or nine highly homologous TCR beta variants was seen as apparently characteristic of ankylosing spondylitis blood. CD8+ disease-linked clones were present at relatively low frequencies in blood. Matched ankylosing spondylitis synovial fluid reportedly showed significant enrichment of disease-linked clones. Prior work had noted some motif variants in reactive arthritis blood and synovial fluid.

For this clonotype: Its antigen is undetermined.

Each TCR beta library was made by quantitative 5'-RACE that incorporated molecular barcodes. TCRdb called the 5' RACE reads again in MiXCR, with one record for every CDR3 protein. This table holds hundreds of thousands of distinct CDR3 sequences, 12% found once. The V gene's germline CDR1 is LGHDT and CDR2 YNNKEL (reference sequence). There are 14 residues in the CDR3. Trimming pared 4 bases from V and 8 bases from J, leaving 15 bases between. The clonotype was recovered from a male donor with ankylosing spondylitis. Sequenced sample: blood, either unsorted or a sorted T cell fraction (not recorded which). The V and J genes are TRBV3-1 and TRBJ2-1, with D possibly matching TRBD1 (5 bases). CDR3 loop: CASSPVGVRDEQFF. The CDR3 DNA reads TGTGCCAGCAGCCCAGTAGGGGTTAGGGATGAGCAGTTCTTC.